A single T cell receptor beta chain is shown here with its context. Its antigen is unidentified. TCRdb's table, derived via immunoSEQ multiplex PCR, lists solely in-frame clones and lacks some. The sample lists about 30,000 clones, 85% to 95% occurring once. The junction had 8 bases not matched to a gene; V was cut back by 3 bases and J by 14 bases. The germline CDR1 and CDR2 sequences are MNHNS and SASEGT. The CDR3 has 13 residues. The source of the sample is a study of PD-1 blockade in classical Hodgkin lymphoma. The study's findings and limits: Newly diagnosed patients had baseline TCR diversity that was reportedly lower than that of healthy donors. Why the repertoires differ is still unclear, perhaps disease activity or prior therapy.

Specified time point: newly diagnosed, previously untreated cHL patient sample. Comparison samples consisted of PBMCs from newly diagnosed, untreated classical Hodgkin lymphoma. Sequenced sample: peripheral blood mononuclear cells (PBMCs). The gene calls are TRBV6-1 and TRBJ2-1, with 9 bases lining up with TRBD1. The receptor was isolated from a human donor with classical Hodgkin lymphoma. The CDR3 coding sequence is TGTGCCAGCAGTGATTGGGACAGGGCGGGAAAGTTCTTC. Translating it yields CASSDWDRAGKFF.